The following is a TCR beta chain sequence with its context. The length of the CDR3 is 15 residues. Germline V CDR1 and CDR2: LNHDA, SQIVND (reference sequence). V was shortened by 6 bases and J by 1 base, with 15 bases between the two germline ends. This entry comes from a study of blood T cell repertoires in COVID-19. Profiling relied on immunoSEQ multiplex PCR, and the TCRdb table lists in-frame clones only, not all of them. The sample consists of some 180,000 clones, roughly four fifths of them appearing once. This TCR derives from a human donor in a cohort sampled during active COVID-19. The sample was peripheral blood. J is TRBJ1-2 and V is TRBV19; no clear D gene. For the CDR3, the DNA is TGTGCCAGTAGGAAAAGCCTCCGGGATAACTATGGCTACACCTTC. Protein: CASRKSLRDNYGYTF.